One T cell receptor (beta chain) is described in this entry. What it binds is not known. This sample stems from a study of early T cells in non-severe SARS-CoV-2 infection. Broader study findings: Sequences matched to VDJdb favored anti-spike CD8 responses, while private and CD4 specificities were missed.

Researchers attached unique molecular identifiers to individual cDNA molecules. TCRdb fed the 5' RACE reads into MiXCR, producing one record per CDR3 protein. The profile shows tens of thousands of distinct CDR3 sequences, 7.5% to 9% of them singletons. The CDR3 totals 15 residues. Trimming left V 1 base short and J 0 bases short, with 9 bases between. The germline V gene has CDR1 SGHTA and CDR2 FQGTGA. The chain joins TRBV7-3 to TRBJ1-1; D possibly corresponds to TRBD1 (6 bases). Sequencing used whole blood, obtained at baseline. The TCR originated in an adult who was a healthcare worker with PCR-confirmed SARS-CoV-2 infection or an uninfected control (not recorded which). The CDR3 DNA is TGTGCCAGCAGCTTAAGTTCAGGGGTGAACACTGAAGCTTTCTTT. This gives the protein CASSLSSGVNTEAFF.